A single T cell receptor beta chain is shown here with its context. This record belongs to a study of STAT5B mutations in CD4+ large granular lymphocyte leukemia. Sequenced by immunoSEQ multiplex PCR; TCRdb stores in-frame clones only, minus some. In the table there are 30,000 to 40,000 clones, approximately 69% of which are singletons. The sample consisted of CD4+ T cells from blood buffy coats. The sequence derives from a human donor in good health.

CDR3 protein: CASGGVRQPQHF. CDR3 in DNA: TGTGCCAGTGGAGGGGTCCGACAGCCCCAGCATTTT. The chain carries TRBV27 and TRBJ1-5; possible D gene TRBD1, 5 bases. Trimming removed 9 bases from V and 7 bases from J, with 13 bases in between. This CDR3 spans 12 amino acids. Germline V gene lookup returns CDR1 MNHEY and CDR2 SMNVEV (reference sequence).